A single sample gave rise to the 28 T cell receptor beta chains below, sequenced in a study of blood T cell repertoires in COVID-19. Clones were sequenced by immunoSEQ multiplex PCR, and TCRdb holds only the in-frame ones, with some missing. The sample yields some 250,000 clones, approximately 91% seen once. The sequenced material came from peripheral blood. These receptors all come from a woman between 25 and 40 years old with acute or convalescent COVID-19.

This rearrangement joins TRBV7-3 to TRBJ2-3, with 9 bases aligning to TRBD2. Germline CDR1 and CDR2: SGHTA and FQGTGA. The CDR3 is 13 residues long. The junction had 6 bases not matched to a gene; V was cut back by 9 bases and J by 5 bases. The DNA of the CDR3 is TGTGCCAGGCCGGGACTAGCAGGAGATACGCAGTATTTT. This gives the protein CARPGLAGDTQYF.

V and J are TRBV12-3 or TRBV12-4 and TRBJ2-1; weak D call: TRBD1 (5 bases). The CDR3 is made up of 13 amino acids. V lost 6 bases, J lost 8 bases, and 14 bases lay in between. CDR3 region: CASRKEGDHEQFF. The CDR3 nucleotides read TGTGCCAGCAGGAAGGAAGGGGATCATGAGCAGTTCTTC.

The chain uses TRBV5-1 and TRBJ2-7; 9 bases agree with TRBD2. CDR1 SGHRS and CDR2 YFSETQ come from the germline V gene. The CDR3 length is 16 residues. Losses at the gene ends were 0 bases for V and 1 base for J; bases not matched to a gene: 5. Here the CDR3 reads CASSLGPSGTSYEQYF. The DNA for the CDR3 is TGCGCCAGCAGCTTGGGACCTAGCGGGACTTCCTACGAGCAGTACTTC.

This clone was picked up one time. The CDR3 region is CASSFGGNEKLFF. The CDR3 DNA reads as TGTGCCAGCAGCTTCGGCGGTAATGAAAAACTGTTTTTT. This chain uses TRBV5-4 with TRBJ1-4, with no clear D. This CDR3 contains 13 residues. Germline-derived CDR1 and CDR2 are SGHNT and YYREEE (reference sequence). Trimming stripped 2 bases from V and 4 bases from J, with 6 bases between.

The V call is TRBV13, the J call TRBJ2-3, with a possible D match to TRBD1 (6 bases). V was pared by 5 bases and J by 8 bases, with 11 bases between. The CDR3 length is 12 residues. Germline lookup yields CDR1 PRHDT and CDR2 FYEKMQ (reference sequence). CDR3 sequence reads: CASSNRVGTQYF. The CDR3 DNA reads as TGTGCCAGCAGCAACAGGGTTGGTACGCAGTATTTT.

The chain carries TRBV4-3 and TRBJ1-2; possible D gene TRBD1, 6 bases. V was cut by 0 bases and J by 4 bases, with 15 bases left in between. CDR1 LGHNA and CDR2 YSLEER come from the germline V gene. This CDR3 contains 16 residues. CDR3 coding DNA: TGCGCCAGCAGCCAAGAACCGGACAGAGCCCTCTATGGCTACACCTTC. Translation gives CASSQEPDRALYGYTF.

V and J are TRBV2 and TRBJ2-3; 7 bases line up with TRBD2. Germline V lookup: CDR1 SNHLY, CDR2 FYNNEI. This CDR3 is 14 amino acids long. J gave up 1 base and V 4 bases, and 2 bases lay outside the gene matches. The CDR3 coding sequence is TGTGCCAGCAGTGTTACTAGCGGCACAGATACGCAGTATTTT. Translating it yields CASSVTSGTDTQYF.

A few counts support this clone. The rearrangement uses TRBV12-5 and TRBJ1-2; 7 bases are shared with TRBD1. J gave up 6 bases and V 5 bases, and 6 bases lay outside the gene matches. Germline CDR1 LGHNT, CDR2 FRNRAP. The CDR3 has 13 amino acids. CDR3 DNA: TGTGCTAGTGGTCCCCCGACAGGGCATGGCTACACCTTC. Encoded protein: CASGPPTGHGYTF.

The rearrangement joins TRBV19 to TRBJ1-2, with D hard to call. From germline, CDR1 is LNHDA and CDR2 SQIVND (reference sequence). The CDR3 runs 14 residues. V dropped 2 bases and J dropped 5 bases, with 12 bases sitting between them. The CDR3 here is CASSITITEYGYTF. The CDR3 region has the DNA TGTGCCAGTAGTATAACAATAACAGAGTATGGCTACACCTTC.

The chain combines TRBV6-1 with TRBJ2-3; 8 bases agree with TRBD2. Losses at the gene ends were 8 bases for V and 2 bases for J; bases not matched to a gene: 6. The germline gives CDR1 MNHNS, CDR2 SASEGT. The CDR3 sequence is 14 residues long. The CDR3 nucleotides are TGTGCCAGCCTCGCTAGCGGGTACACAGATACGCAGTATTTT. Protein product: CASLASGYTDTQYF.

The chain is built from TRBV4-2 and TRBJ2-3; D gene unclear. The CDR3 is 16 amino acids. CDR1 is LGHNA, CDR2 YNFKEQ, per germline. V dropped 0 bases and J dropped 0 bases, with 10 bases sitting between them. As DNA, the CDR3 is TGTGCCAGCAGCCAAGAAGCAACGCTCAGCACAGATACGCAGTATTTT. Amino acid sequence: CASSQEATLSTDTQYF.

This clone has a single count. The gene calls are TRBV10-3 and TRBJ2-1; a possible D gene is TRBD2 (5 bases). CDR3 size: 13 residues. V was clipped by 7 bases and J by 3 bases, with 10 bases between them. The germline V gene encodes CDR1 ENHRY and CDR2 SYGVKD. The DNA of the CDR3 is TGTGCCATCACCCCCGGGATCTACAATGAGCAGTTCTTC. This sequence encodes CAITPGIYNEQFF.

The chain employs TRBV27 and TRBJ1-5, with D maybe TRBD1 (6 bases). The V and J ends lost 5 bases and 7 bases respectively, with 12 bases between them. Germline-derived CDR1 and CDR2 are MNHEY and SMNVEV (reference sequence). CDR3 length: 13 residues. CDR3 nucleotide sequence: TGTGCCAGCAGTGAACAGGGTCGCCAGCCCCAGCATTTT. Amino acids: CASSEQGRQPQHF.

The chain uses TRBV12-5 and TRBJ1-5; TRBD1 is a possible D gene (6 bases). From germline, CDR1 is LGHNT and CDR2 FRNRAP. V lost 10 bases and J lost 4, with 17 bases in between. This CDR3 comprises 14 residues. The CDR3 nucleotides read TGTGCTACCCTCCGGGGGGGCGATAATCAGCCCCAGCATTTT. Residues: CATLRGGDNQPQHF. Variable domain in full (rest from reference TRBV12-5 and TRBJ1-5): DARVTQTPRHKVTEMGQEVTMRCQPILGHNTVFWYRQTMMQGLELLAYFRNRAPLDDSGMPKDRFSAEMPDATLATLKIQPSEPRDSAVYFCATLRGGDNQPQHFGDGTRLSIL.

This clone was observed once. The CDR3 is CASSSRTSLDEQFF. The CDR3 nucleotides are TGTGCCAGCAGCTCAAGGACTTCCCTCGATGAGCAGTTCTTC. The chain joins TRBV13 to TRBJ2-1; possibly TRBD2 for D (5 bases). Germline V gene lookup returns CDR1 PRHDT and CDR2 FYEKMQ (reference sequence). The CDR3 has 14 residues. The V end was cut by 4 bases, the J end by 8 bases, with 15 bases between.

The chain has TRBV25-1 and TRBJ1-2, with 7 bases aligning to TRBD1. The CDR3 sequence is 13 residues long. V was pared by 11 bases and J by 0 bases, with 6 bases of the junction left unmatched. Germline V CDR1 and CDR2: MGHDK, SYGVNS. This CDR3 is CASRDSTNYGYTF. The CDR3, as DNA: TGTGCCTCCCGGGACAGTACTAACTATGGCTACACCTTC.

J is TRBJ2-2 and V is TRBV30; 7 nucleotides line up with TRBD2. The CDR3 spans 16 residues. Germline loops: CDR1 GTSNPN, CDR2 SVGIG (reference sequence). Trimming took 3 bases from V and 5 from J; bases not matched to a gene: 12. CDR3: CAWSTGVAGITGELFF. CDR3 nucleotides: TGTGCCTGGAGCACTGGTGTAGCGGGCATTACCGGGGAGCTGTTTTTT. The full variable domain, in which reference TRBV30 and TRBJ2-2 provide the parts outside the CDR3, is SQTIHQWPATLVQPVGSPLSLECTVEGTSNPNLYWYRQAAGRGLQLLFYSVGIGQISSEVPQNLSASRPQDRQFILSSKKLLLSDSGFYLCAWSTGVAGITGELFFGEGSRLTVL.

The chain links TRBV9 to TRBJ1-5, with unresolved D. Trimming left V 4 bases short and J 0 bases short, with 11 bases between. This CDR3 has 15 residues. Germline-derived CDR1 and CDR2 are SGDLS and YYNGEE. CDR3 in amino acids: CASSPSADSNQPQHF. Here the CDR3 DNA reads TGTGCCAGCAGCCCTAGCGCAGATAGCAATCAGCCCCAGCATTTT.

This chain uses TRBV5-1 with TRBJ2-7, with D perhaps matching TRBD1 (6 bases). The CDR3 contains 14 residues. The ends were cut back, 4 bases at V and 0 bases at J, with 11 bases in the middle. CDR1 SGHRS and CDR2 YFSETQ come from the germline V gene. The CDR3 region has the DNA TGCGCCAGCAGCGGACAAGGGGGCTCCTACGAGCAGTACTTC. Translated, it gives CASSGQGGSYEQYF.

This chain connects TRBV6-1 to TRBJ1-1; D may be TRBD1 (5 bases). Per germline, CDR1 MNHNS and CDR2 SASEGT. The V end was cut by 3 bases, the J end by 4 bases, with 12 bases between. The CDR3 has 14 residues. The CDR3 DNA is TGTGCCAGCAGTGAGGGGGGACGGAGCACTGAAGCTTTCTTT. It encodes CASSEGGRSTEAFF.

The chain has TRBV5-8 and TRBJ2-1; TRBD2 agrees at 13 bases. CDR1 SGHTS and CDR2 YDEGEE come from the germline V gene. This CDR3 has 16 amino acids. Germline trimming cut 4 bases from V and 8 bases from J; bases unmatched to any gene: 9. The CDR3, as DNA: TGTGCCAGCAGCCCGGGACTAGCGGGATATGGTGATGAGCAGTTCTTC. Amino acids: CASSPGLAGYGDEQFF.

The CDR3 DNA follows: TGTGCCACCAGTAATGGGACAGCGACCTACGAGCAGTACTTC. Translation: CATSNGTATYEQYF. This chain links TRBV19 with TRBJ2-7, with 7 bases fitting TRBD1. The CDR3 totals 14 residues. V lost 10 bases, J lost 2 bases, and 11 bases stayed unmatched. From germline, CDR1 is LNHDA and CDR2 SQIVND (reference sequence).

The chain's CDR3 is CATSDLGRTGGLYTGELFF. CDR3 nucleotides: TGTGCCACCAGTGATTTGGGCCGGACAGGGGGTTTATACACCGGGGAGCTGTTTTTT. The chain employs TRBV24-1 and TRBJ2-2; 10 bases line up with TRBD1. V trimming: 0 bases; J trimming: 3 bases; junction bases outside the gene matches: 9. Germline CDR1 KGHDR, CDR2 SFDVKD. CDR3 length: 19 residues.

The CDR3 loop reads CASSLVSVGDTQYF. CDR3 DNA sequence: TGTGCCAGCAGCTTAGTAAGCGTGGGAGATACGCAGTATTTT. V usage is TRBV7-8 and J usage is TRBJ2-3; D is unresolved. Germline V lookup: CDR1 SGHVS, CDR2 FQNEAQ. Trimming cost V 1 base and J 5 bases, with 10 bases left between them. The CDR3 is 14 amino acids. The whole variable domain, remainder taken from reference TRBV7-8 and TRBJ2-3, is GAGVSQSPRYKVAKRGQDVALRCDPISGHVSLFWYQQALGQGPEFLTYFQNEAQLDKSGLPSDRFFAERPEGSVSTLKIQRTQQEDSAVYLCASSLVSVGDTQYFGPGTRLTVL.

The chain carries TRBV6-5 and TRBJ2-3; D is unresolved. Trimming took 0 bases from V and 6 from J, leaving 10 bases between them. Per germline, CDR1 MNHEY and CDR2 SVGAGI. The CDR3 extends over 14 amino acids. The CDR3 DNA reads as TGTGCCAGCAGTTACTCACCGGTGAAGGATACGCAGTATTTT. Translating gives CASSYSPVKDTQYF.

The J gene is TRBJ2-5, the V gene TRBV7-2, with D possibly TRBD2 on 7 matching bases. Germline V gene lookup returns CDR1 SGHTA and CDR2 FQGNSA. This CDR3 has 15 residues. Trimming took off 6 bases at V and 5 bases at J, with 19 bases between the two ends. The CDR3 loop is CASRYASGGGETQYF. DNA of the CDR3: TGTGCCAGCAGATACGCTAGCGGAGGGGGGGAGACCCAGTACTTC.

This clone was recorded once. The chain joins TRBV6-2 or TRBV6-3 to TRBJ2-5; 11 nucleotides agree with TRBD1. V lost 6 bases to trimming and J lost 13 bases; unmatched junction nucleotides: 10. Germline CDR1 and CDR2: MNHEY and SVGEGT. This CDR3 has 13 residues. CDR3 residues: CASSLDRGHSRYF. CDR3 in DNA: TGTGCCAGCAGCCTGGACAGGGGGCACTCTAGGTACTTC.

The chain links TRBV10-1 to TRBJ2-7; 10 positions agree with TRBD1. The CDR3 has 18 residues. With V trimmed by 2 bases and J by 4 bases, 14 bases remained unmatched. Germline CDR1 and CDR2: WNHNN and SYGVQD (reference sequence). The CDR3 nucleotides are TGCGCCAGCAGTGAGGACAGGGGGCGGTTTTCCCCCGATTACGAGCAGTACTTC. It translates to CASSEDRGRFSPDYEQYF.